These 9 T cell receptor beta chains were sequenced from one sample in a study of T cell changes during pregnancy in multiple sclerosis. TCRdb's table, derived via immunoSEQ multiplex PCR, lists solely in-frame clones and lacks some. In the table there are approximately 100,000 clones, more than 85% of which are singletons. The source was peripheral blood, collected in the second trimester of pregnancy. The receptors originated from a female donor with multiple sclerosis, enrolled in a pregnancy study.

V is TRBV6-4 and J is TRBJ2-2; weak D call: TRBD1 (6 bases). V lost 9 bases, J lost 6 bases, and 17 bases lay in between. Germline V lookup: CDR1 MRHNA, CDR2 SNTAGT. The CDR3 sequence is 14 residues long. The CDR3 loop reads CASSDSFKSGELFF. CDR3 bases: TGTGCCAGTTCGGACAGCTTCAAGTCCGGGGAGCTGTTTTTT.

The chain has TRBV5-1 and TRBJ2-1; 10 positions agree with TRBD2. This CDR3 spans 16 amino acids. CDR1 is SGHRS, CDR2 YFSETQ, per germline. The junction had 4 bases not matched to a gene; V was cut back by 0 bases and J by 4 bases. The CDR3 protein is CASSLVGTSAYNEQFF. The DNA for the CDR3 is TGCGCCAGCAGCTTGGTAGGGACTAGCGCTTACAATGAGCAGTTCTTC.

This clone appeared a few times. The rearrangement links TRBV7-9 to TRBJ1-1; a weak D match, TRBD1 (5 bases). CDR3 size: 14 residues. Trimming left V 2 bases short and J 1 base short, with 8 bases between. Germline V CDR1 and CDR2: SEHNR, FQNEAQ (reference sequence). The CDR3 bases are TGTGCCAGCAGCTTATCTCAGGGGAACACTGAAGCTTTCTTT. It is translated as CASSLSQGNTEAFF. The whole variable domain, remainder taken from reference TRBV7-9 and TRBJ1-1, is DTGVSQNPRHKITKRGQNVTFRCDPISEHNRLYWYRQTLGQGPEFLTYFQNEAQLEKSRLLSDRFSAERPKGSFSTLEIQRTEQGDSAMYLCASSLSQGNTEAFFGQGTRLTVV.

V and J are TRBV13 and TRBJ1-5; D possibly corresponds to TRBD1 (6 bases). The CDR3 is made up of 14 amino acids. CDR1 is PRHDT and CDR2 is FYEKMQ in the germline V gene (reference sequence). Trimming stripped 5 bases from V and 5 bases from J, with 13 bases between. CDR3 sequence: CASSLGRGYQPQHF. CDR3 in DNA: TGTGCCAGCAGCCTCGGAAGGGGGTATCAGCCCCAGCATTTT.

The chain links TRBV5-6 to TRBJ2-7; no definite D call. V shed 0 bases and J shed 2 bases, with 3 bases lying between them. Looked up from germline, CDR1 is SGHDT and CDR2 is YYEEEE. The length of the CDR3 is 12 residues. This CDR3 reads CASSLGTYEQYF. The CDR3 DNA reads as TGTGCCAGCAGCTTGGGTACCTACGAGCAGTACTTC.

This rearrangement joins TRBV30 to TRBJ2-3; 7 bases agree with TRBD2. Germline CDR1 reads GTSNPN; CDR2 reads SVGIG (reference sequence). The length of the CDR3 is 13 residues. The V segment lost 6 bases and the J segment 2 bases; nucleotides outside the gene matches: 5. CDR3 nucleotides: TGTGCCTGTAGCCGGGGGGACACAGATACGCAGTATTTT. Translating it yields CACSRGDTDTQYF. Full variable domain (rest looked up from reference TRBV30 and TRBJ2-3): SQTIHQWPATLVQPVGSPLSLECTVEGTSNPNLYWYRQAAGRGLQLLFYSVGIGQISSEVPQNLSASRPQDRQFILSSKKLLLSDSGFYLCACSRGDTDTQYFGPGTRLTVL.

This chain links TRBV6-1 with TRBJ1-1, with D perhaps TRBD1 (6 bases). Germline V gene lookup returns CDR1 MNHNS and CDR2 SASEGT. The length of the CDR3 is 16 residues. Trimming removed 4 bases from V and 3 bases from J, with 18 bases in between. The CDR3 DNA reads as TGTGCCAGCAGTGCGGACAGCGGTAGGGCGTACACTGAAGCTTTCTTT. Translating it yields CASSADSGRAYTEAFF.

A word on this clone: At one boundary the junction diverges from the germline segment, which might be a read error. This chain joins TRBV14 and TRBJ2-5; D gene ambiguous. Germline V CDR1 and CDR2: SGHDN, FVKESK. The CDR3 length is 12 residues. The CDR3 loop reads CASSKELGTQYF. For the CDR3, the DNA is TGTGCCAGCAGCAAAGAACTCGGGACCCAGTACTTC.

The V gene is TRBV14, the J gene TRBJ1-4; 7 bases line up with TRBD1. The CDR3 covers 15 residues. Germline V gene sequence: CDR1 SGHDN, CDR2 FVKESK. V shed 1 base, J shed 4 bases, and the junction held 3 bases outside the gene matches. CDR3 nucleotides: TGTGCCAGCAGCCAAGGGGGACAGTTTAATGAAAAACTGTTTTTT. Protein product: CASSQGGQFNEKLFF.